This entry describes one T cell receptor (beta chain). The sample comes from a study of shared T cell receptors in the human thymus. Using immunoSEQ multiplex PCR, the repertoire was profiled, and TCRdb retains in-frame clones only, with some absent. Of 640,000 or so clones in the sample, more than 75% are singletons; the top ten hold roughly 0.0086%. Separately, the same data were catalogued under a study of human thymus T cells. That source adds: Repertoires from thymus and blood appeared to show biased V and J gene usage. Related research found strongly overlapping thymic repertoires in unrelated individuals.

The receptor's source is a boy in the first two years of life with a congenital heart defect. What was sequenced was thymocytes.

The CDR3 DNA reads as TGTGCCAGCAGCTTAGTTACAGGGTACTATGGCTACACCTTC. Translated, it gives CASSLVTGYYGYTF. The chain is built from TRBV7-9 and TRBJ1-2; D might be TRBD1 (6 bases). Germline lookup yields CDR1 SEHNR and CDR2 FQNEAQ (reference sequence). The CDR3 loop spans 14 amino acids. Trimming shortened V by 1 base and J by 3 bases, and 9 bases separated the two germline ends.